This record concerns one T cell receptor beta chain sequence. This clone was seen a single time. The antigen this receptor binds is unknown. Per-nucleotide qualities are absent, and no much larger clonotype sits a single base away. Each collaborating institution followed its own protocols to collect whole blood in K2EDTA tubes. For TCRbeta analysis, collaborator samples were shipped as frozen whole blood, as isolated PBMCs, or as DNA extracted from either sample type. The data belong to a study of blood T cell repertoires in COVID-19 (dated by TCRdb to 2020 to 2022). Background on the whole study: Samples covering the acute and convalescent phases of COVID-19 were provided by collaborators in the United States, Italy and Spain. The material from the prospective study consisted of cDNA or gDNA derived from T cells, B-cell-depleted T cells, or PBMCs. The dataset comprised deeply sampled blood TCRbeta repertoires from subjects exposed to, actively infected with, or recovered from COVID-19. The repertoires were made available in a free public database intended to serve as a resource for research on the immune response to SARS-CoV-2. Samples were obtained from the ongoing ImmuneRACE study (first 160 participants) and from some 1,200 subjects provided by 6 global collaborators. Nearly every sample came with metadata listing a de-identified subject ID, COVID-19 status, age in years and sex. Where HLA class I and class II types were available, the types were taken from metadata supplied by the sample provider, not from assay-based typing. What the study reported, not specific to this receptor: How much clinical and demographic metadata was included differed by source and by participant, and the metadata was provided uncurated.

The immunoSEQ Assay, a bias-controlled multiplex PCR, was used to amplify TCRbeta CDR3 regions from genomic DNA. On the authors' methods: The number of nucleated cells in each sample was estimated from the amplification of reference gene primers within the assay. To quantify the absolute abundance of each unique TCRbeta CDR3 rearrangement, sequence reads were collapsed and filtered. For each sample, productive Simpson clonality was calculated as the square root of Simpson's diversity index across productive rearrangements. Held by TCRdb, this immuneACCESS table contains in-frame sequences only and omits some clones. Under half of the omission traces to an unresolved V gene where checked; the cause of the rest is unknown. V and J calls and clone size are copied from that table; D and trimming were computed from the DNA. The sample table lists some 70,000 clones, more than 80% of them with a count of one. Roughly 6.3% of the sample comes from the top ten.

The V end loses 2 bases and the J end loses 0 bases, and a stretch of 11 bases separates them. The CDR3 holds 16 amino acids from the cysteine to the phenylalanine. Solely the CDR3 DNA is kept, with 48 bases framed from the first base. Taken from the germline V gene, the CDR1 and CDR2 loops are LGHNA and YSLEER. Sequenced input: peripheral blood. Recombination linked TRBV4-3 to TRBJ2-1; D gene: possibly TRBD1, on 6 matching bases. This TCR derives from a woman of 80 years or more with active COVID-19. Here is the DNA: TGCGCCAGCAGCCAATTTGTAGGGGGCTCCTACAATGAGCAGTTCTTC. Its translation is CASSQFVGGSYNEQFF.